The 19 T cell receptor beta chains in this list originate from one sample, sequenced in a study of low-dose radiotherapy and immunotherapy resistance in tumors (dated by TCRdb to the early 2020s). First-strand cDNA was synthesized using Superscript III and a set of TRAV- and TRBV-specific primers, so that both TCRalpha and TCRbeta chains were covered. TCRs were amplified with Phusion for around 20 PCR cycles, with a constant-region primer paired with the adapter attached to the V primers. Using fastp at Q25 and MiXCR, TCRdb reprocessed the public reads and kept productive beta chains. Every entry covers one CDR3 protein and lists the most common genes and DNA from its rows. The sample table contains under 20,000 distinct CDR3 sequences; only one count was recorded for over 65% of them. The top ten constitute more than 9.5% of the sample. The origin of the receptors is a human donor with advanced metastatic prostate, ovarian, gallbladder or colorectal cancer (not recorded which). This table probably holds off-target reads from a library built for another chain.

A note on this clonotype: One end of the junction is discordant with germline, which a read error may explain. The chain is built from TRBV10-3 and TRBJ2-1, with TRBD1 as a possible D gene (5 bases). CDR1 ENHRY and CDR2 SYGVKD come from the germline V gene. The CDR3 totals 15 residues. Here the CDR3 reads CAISESSDRLDEQFF. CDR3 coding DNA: TGTGCCATCAGCGAGTCGTCTGACAGACTCGATGAGCAGTTCTTC.

The CDR3 coding sequence is TGTGCCACCAGTAAGAGGTTCGAGACCCAGTACTTC. Its protein is CATSKRFETQYF. This chain joins TRBV15 and TRBJ2-5; D not certain. Germline V gene data show CDR1 as LNHNV and CDR2 as YYDKDF (reference sequence). With 6 bases removed from V and 5 bases from J, the gap between germline ends came to 10 bases. This CDR3 spans 12 amino acids.

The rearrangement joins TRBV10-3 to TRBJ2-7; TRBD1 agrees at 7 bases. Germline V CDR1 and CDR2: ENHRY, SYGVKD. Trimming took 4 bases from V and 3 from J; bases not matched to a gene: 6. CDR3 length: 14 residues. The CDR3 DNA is TGTGCCATCAGTGGGGGGACAGCCCTCTACGAGCAGTACTTC. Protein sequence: CAISGGTALYEQYF.

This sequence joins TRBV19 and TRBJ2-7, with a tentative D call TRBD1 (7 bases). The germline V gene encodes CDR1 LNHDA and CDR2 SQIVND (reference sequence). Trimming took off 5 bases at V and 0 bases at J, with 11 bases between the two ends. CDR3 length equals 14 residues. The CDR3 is CASSSGGSSYEQYF. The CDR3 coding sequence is TGTGCCAGTAGTTCAGGGGGGAGCTCCTACGAGCAGTACTTC.

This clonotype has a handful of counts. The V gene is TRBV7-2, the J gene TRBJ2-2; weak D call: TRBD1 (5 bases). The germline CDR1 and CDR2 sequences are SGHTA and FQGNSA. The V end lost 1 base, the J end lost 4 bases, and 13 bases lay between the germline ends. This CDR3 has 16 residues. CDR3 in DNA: TGTGCCAGCAGCTTAGGGTTCAGGGCTGGCACCGGGGAGCTGTTTTTT. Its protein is CASSLGFRAGTGELFF. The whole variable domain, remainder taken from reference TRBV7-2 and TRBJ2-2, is GAGVSQSPSNKVTEKGKDVELRCDPISGHTALYWYRQSLGQGLEFLIYFQGNSAPDKSGLPSDRFSAERTGGSVSTLTIQRTQQEDSAVYLCASSLGFRAGTGELFFGEGSRLTVL.

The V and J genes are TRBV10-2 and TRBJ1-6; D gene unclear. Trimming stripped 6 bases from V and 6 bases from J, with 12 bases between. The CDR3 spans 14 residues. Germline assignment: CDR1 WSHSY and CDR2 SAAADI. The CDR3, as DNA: TGCGCCAGCAGGAGTGGATCCGGTAATTCACCCCTCCACTTT. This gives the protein CASRSGSGNSPLHF.

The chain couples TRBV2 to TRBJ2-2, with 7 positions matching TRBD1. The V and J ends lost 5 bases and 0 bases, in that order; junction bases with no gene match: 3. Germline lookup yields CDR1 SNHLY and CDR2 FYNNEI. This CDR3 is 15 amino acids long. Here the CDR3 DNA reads TGTGCCAGCAGTTGGGGACAGACGAACACCGGGGAGCTGTTTTTT. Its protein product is CASSWGQTNTGELFF.

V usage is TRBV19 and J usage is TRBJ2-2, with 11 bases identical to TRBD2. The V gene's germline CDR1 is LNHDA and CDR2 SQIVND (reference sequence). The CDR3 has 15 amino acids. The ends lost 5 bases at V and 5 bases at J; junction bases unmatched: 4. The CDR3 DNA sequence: TGTGCCAGTAGTCGGCTAGCGGGAGGTACCGGGGAGCTGTTTTTT. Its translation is CASSRLAGGTGELFF.

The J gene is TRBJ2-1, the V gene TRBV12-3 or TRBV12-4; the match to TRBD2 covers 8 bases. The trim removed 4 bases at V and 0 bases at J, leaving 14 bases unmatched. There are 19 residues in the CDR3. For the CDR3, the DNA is TGTGCCAGCAGTTCGAACCCCCGGTTCGGGGGGGGCTCCTACAATGAGCAGTTCTTC. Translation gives CASSSNPRFGGGSYNEQFF.

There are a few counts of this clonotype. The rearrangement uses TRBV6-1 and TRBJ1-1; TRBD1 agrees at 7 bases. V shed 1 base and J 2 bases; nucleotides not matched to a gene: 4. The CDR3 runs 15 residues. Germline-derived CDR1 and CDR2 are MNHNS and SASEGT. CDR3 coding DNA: TGTGCCAGCAGTGAAGGGACAGGAGCAAACACTGAAGCTTTCTTT. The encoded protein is CASSEGTGANTEAFF.

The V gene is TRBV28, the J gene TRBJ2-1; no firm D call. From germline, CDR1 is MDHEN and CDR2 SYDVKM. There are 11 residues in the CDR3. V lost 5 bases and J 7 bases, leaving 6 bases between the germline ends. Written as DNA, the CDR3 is TGTGCCAGCAGTCTACGAAATGAGCAGTTCTTC. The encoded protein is CASSLRNEQFF.

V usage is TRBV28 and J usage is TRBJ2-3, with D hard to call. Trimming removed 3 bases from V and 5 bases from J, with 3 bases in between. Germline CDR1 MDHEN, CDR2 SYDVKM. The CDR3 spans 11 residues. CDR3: CASSFQDTQYF. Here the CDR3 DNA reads TGTGCCAGCAGTTTCCAAGATACGCAGTATTTT. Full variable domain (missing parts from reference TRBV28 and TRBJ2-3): DVKVTQSSRYLVKRTGEKVFLECVQDMDHENMFWYRQDPGLGLRLIYFSYDVKMKEKGDIPEGYSVSREKKERFSLILESASTNQTSMYLCASSFQDTQYFGPGTRLTVL.

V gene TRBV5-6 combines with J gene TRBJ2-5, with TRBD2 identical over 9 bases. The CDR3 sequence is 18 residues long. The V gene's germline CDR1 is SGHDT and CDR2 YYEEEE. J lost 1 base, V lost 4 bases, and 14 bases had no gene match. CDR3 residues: CASSPTGYLAGLQETQYF. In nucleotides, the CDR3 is TGTGCCAGCAGCCCGACGGGGTATCTAGCGGGGCTCCAAGAGACCCAGTACTTC.

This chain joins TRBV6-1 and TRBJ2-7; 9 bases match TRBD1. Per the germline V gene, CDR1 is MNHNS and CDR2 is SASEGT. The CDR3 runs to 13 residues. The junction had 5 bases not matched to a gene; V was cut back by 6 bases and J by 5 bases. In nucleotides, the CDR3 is TGTGCCAGCAGGGGACAGGGTATCGACGAGCAGTACTTC. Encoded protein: CASRGQGIDEQYF.

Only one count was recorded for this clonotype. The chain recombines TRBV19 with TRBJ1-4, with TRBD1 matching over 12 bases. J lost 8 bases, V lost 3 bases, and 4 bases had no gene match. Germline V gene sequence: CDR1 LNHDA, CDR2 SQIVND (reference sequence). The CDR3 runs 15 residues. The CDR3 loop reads CASSIHGTGGEKLFF. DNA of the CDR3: TGTGCCAGTAGTATTCATGGGACAGGGGGCGAAAAACTGTTTTTT.

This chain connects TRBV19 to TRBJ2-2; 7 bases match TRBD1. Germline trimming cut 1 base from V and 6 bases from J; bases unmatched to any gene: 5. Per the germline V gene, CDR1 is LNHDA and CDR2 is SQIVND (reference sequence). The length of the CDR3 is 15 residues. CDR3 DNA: TGTGCCAGTAGTATAGGTAGCCAGGGGGCCGGGGAGCTGTTTTTT. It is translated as CASSIGSQGAGELFF.

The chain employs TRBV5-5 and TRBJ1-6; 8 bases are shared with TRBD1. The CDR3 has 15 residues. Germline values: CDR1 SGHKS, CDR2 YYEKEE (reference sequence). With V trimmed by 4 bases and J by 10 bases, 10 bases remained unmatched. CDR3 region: CASSPGQGIRSPLHF. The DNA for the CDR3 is TGTGCCAGCAGCCCCGGACAGGGTATAAGGTCACCCCTCCACTTT.

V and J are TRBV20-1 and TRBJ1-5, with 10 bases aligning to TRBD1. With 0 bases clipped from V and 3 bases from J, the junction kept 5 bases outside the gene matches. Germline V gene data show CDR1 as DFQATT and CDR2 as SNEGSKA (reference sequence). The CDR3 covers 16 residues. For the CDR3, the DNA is TGCAGTGCTAGAGATAGGGGACAGGGGTCCAATCAGCCCCAGCATTTT. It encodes CSARDRGQGSNQPQHF.

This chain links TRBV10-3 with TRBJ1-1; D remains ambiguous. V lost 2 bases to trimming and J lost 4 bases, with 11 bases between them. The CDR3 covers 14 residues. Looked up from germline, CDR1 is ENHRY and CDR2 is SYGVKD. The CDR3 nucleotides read TGTGCCATCAGTGAGGAGGGAAAGGCCACTGAAGCTTTCTTT. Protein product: CAISEEGKATEAFF.